This TCR beta chain was recorded in a study of blood T cell repertoires in COVID-19. Study-level information: The United States, Italy and Spain provided the acute and convalescent COVID-19 samples. Sources were T cells, B-cell-depleted T cells, or PBMCs; the material itself was cDNA or gDNA.

Germline values: CDR1 LGHNA, CDR2 YNFKEQ. With V trimmed by 3 bases and J by 4 bases, 6 bases remained unmatched. The CDR3 has 16 amino acids. Per the study methods: Using reference gene primer amplification, nucleated cell counts were estimated. Some clones are missing from TCRdb's copy, which holds only in-frame ones; the method was immunoSEQ multiplex PCR. V, J and clone size were drawn from that table, and D and trimming were deduced from the DNA. The table lists approximately 150,000 clones, around 81% of them singletons. A Seattle source enrolled patients during active infection and followed them longitudinally.

The source is a woman over 75 with COVID-19, enrolled during active disease. J is TRBJ2-1 and V is TRBV4-2; 10 nucleotides agree with TRBD2. The sequencing input was peripheral blood. CDR3 nucleotide sequence: TGTGCCAGCAGCCAGGAAGCGGGAGGGGGGTACAATGAGCAGTTCTTC. The encoded protein is CASSQEAGGGYNEQFF.